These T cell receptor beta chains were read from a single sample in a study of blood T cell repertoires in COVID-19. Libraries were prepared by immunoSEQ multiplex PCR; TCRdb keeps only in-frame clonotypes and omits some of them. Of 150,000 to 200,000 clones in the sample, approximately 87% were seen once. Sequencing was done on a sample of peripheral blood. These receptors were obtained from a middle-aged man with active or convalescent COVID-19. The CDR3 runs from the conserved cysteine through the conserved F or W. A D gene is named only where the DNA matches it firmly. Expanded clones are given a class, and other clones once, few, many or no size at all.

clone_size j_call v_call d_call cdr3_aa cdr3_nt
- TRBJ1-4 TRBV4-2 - CASSPLLQDSETNEKLFF TGTGCCAGCAGCCCCTTATTACAGGACAGCGAAACTAATGAAAAACTGTTTTTT
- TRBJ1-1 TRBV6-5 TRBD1 CASREDRVAEAFF TGTGCCAGCAGGGAGGACAGGGTGGCTGAAGCTTTCTTT
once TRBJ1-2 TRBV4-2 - CASSPLGEANYGYTF TGTGCCAGCAGCCCCCTCGGTGAAGCTAACTATGGCTACACCTTC
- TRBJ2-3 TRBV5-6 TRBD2 CASSLRGGATDTQYF TGTGCCAGCAGCCTCCGCGGGGGGGCGACAGATACGCAGTATTTT
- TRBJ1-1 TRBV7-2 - CASSPEKGYTEAFF TGTGCCAGCAGCCCTGAGAAGGGGTACACTGAAGCTTTCTTT
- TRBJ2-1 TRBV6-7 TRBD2 CASSIGGGSYNEQFF TGTGCCAGCTCAATCGGGGGAGGGTCCTACAATGAGCAGTTCTTC
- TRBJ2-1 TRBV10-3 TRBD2 CAVSGGADNEQFF TGTGCCGTTAGCGGGGGGGCCGACAATGAGCAGTTCTTC
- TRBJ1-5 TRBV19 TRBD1 CATATGHKTGGSNQPQHF TGTGCCACCGCGACGGGACACAAAACAGGGGGGAGCAATCAGCCCCAGCATTTT
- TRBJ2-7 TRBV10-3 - CAPGRGGYEQYF TGTGCCCCCGGTCGGGGTGGTTACGAGCAGTACTTC
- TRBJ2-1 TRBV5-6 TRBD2 CASYGLAGVYNEQFF TGTGCCAGCTACGGGCTAGCGGGTGTATACAATGAGCAGTTCTTC
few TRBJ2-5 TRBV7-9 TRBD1 CASSLRDRRETQYF TGTGCCAGCAGCCTCCGGGACAGGCGAGAGACCCAGTACTTC
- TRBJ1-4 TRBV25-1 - CASSAPTSDSNEKLFF TGTGCCAGCAGTGCCCCAACATCCGATTCTAATGAAAAACTGTTTTTT
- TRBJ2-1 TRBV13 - CASKARNNEQFF TGTGCCAGCAAGGCGCGGAACAATGAGCAGTTCTTC
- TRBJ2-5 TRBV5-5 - CASSSGTSGTQYF TGTGCCAGCAGCTCCGGGACAAGCGGGACCCAGTACTTC
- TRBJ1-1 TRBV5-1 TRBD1 CASSFRQGKNTEAFF TGCGCCAGCAGCTTCCGACAGGGGAAGAACACTGAAGCTTTCTTT
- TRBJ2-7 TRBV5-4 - CASSLRRGTSYEQYF TGTGCCAGCAGCTTGAGACGGGGGACGTCCTACGAGCAGTACTTC
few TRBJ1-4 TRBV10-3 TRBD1 CAISDLAGTALRGLFF TGTGCCATCAGTGACCTGGCCGGGACAGCTCTGAGGGGACTGTTTTTT
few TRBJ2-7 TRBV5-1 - CASSPRAGQSEQYF TGCGCCAGCAGCCCCCGCGCGGGACAGTCCGAGCAGTACTTC
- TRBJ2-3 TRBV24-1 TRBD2 CATRLAGESDTQYF TGTGCCACAAGACTAGCGGGGGAATCAGATACGCAGTATTTT
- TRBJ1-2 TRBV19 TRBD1 CASSPWGQPYGYTF TGTGCCAGTAGTCCCTGGGGACAGCCCTATGGCTACACCTTC
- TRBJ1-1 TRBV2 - CASSEDQWPTANTEAFF TGTGCCAGCAGTGAAGATCAATGGCCTACAGCGAACACTGAAGCTTTCTTT
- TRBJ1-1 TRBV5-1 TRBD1 CASSSDPTGGTREAFF TGCGCCAGCAGCTCGGACCCGACAGGGGGCACGAGGGAAGCTTTCTTT
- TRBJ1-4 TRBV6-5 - CASSRQKNEKLFF TGTGCCAGCAGCAGACAGAAGAATGAAAAACTGTTTTTT
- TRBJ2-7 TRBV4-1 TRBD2 CASSPERGFLYEQYF TGCGCCAGCAGCCCTGAGCGGGGGTTTTTGTACGAGCAGTACTTC
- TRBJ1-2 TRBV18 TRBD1 CASSPRTGENYGYTF TGTGCCAGCTCACCACGGACAGGGGAGAACTATGGCTACACCTTC
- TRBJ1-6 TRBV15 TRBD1 CATSTMLTGDSPLHF TGTGCCACCAGCACCATGTTGACAGGGGATTCACCCCTCCACTTT
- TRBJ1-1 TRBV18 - CASSPKGRGTEAFF TGTGCCAGCTCACCAAAGGGGCGCGGCACTGAAGCTTTCTTT
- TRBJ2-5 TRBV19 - CASSPQVGRGRETQYF TGTGCCAGTAGTCCCCAAGTAGGACGGGGGAGAGAGACCCAGTACTTC
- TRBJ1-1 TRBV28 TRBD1 CASSFPGGGVGTEAFF TGTGCCAGCAGTTTTCCCGGAGGGGGCGTCGGGACTGAAGCTTTCTTT
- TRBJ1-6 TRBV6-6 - CASSSVHYDSPLHF TGTGCCAGCAGTTCGGTGCACTATGATTCACCCCTCCACTTT
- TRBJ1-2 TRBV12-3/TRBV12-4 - CASSSDSRYGYTF TGTGCCAGCAGCTCCGACAGTCGCTATGGCTACACCTTC
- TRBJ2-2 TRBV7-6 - CASSLAARGSGELFF TGTGCCAGCAGCTTAGCGGCCAGGGGATCCGGGGAGCTGTTTTTT
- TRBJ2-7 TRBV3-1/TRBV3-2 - CASSRGPHRDYEQYF TGTGCCAGCAGCCGGGGGCCTCATCGAGACTACGAGCAGTACTTC